What follows are 9 T cell receptor beta chains derived from one specimen sequenced in a study of blood T cell repertoires in COVID-19. The repertoire was sequenced with immunoSEQ multiplex PCR; TCRdb's copy has only in-frame clones and lacks some. The data show about 200,000 clones, 94% seen once. The sample comprised peripheral blood. The receptors shown here come from a man in his thirties or forties with COVID-19, enrolled during active disease.

This clone was seen just once. This sequence joins TRBV27 and TRBJ1-6, with 12 bases that match TRBD1. CDR1 MNHEY and CDR2 SMNVEV come from the germline V gene (reference sequence). Germline trimming cut 2 bases from V and 10 bases from J; bases unmatched to any gene: 12. The CDR3 is made up of 18 amino acids. The CDR3 is CASSLIPGQGARGSPLHF. The CDR3 DNA follows: TGTGCCAGCAGTTTAATACCGGGACAGGGGGCGAGGGGCTCACCCCTCCACTTT.

CDR3 sequence (DNA): TGTGCAGCGGGTGGCACTGAAGCTTTCTTT. Translating it yields CAAGGTEAFF. V is TRBV7-9 and J is TRBJ1-1; D call uncertain. Germline lookup yields CDR1 SEHNR and CDR2 FQNEAQ (reference sequence). The CDR3 extends over 10 amino acids.

This chain uses TRBV28 with TRBJ2-5, with D maybe TRBD2 (5 bases). The CDR3 runs to 14 residues. The V gene's germline CDR1 is MDHEN and CDR2 SYDVKM. The V end lost 5 bases, the J end lost 0 bases, and 10 bases lay between the germline ends. As DNA, the CDR3 is TGTGCCAGCAGTCTACCGGGATACCAAGAGACCCAGTACTTC. Protein product: CASSLPGYQETQYF.

The gene calls are TRBV19 and TRBJ2-3; TRBD2 matches 7 bases. Germline V lookup: CDR1 LNHDA, CDR2 SQIVND (reference sequence). Trimming removed 5 bases from V and 2 bases from J; junction bases left unmatched: 7. CDR3 size: 15 residues. The CDR3 DNA reads TGTGCCAGTAGTTCCCAGCGGGGATACACAGATACGCAGTATTTT. It yields the protein CASSSQRGYTDTQYF.

The chain is built from TRBV7-9 and TRBJ2-7, with a possible D match to TRBD1 (5 bases). The CDR3 runs 14 residues. V lost 5 bases and J lost 0, with 11 bases in between. Germline CDR1 is SEHNR and CDR2 is FQNEAQ (reference sequence). The CDR3 DNA reads as TGTGCCAGCAGCCTATTGACAGCCTCCTACGAGCAGTACTTC. Amino acids: CASSLLTASYEQYF.

The chain joins TRBV6-1 to TRBJ2-7; 7 bases agree with TRBD2. The CDR3 extends over 14 amino acids. The junction had 2 bases not matched to a gene; V was cut back by 2 bases and J by 1 base. Germline CDR1 is MNHNS and CDR2 is SASEGT. Here the CDR3 DNA reads TGTGCCAGCAGTGAAACGGGGGGATCCTACGAGCAGTACTTC. This encodes CASSETGGSYEQYF.

The chain is built from TRBV30 and TRBJ2-1; D call uncertain. There are 13 residues in the CDR3. Germline CDR1 reads GTSNPN; CDR2 reads SVGIG (reference sequence). V lost 0 bases and J lost 2, with 5 bases in between. CDR3 protein: CAWSVLAYNEQFF. CDR3 sequence (DNA): TGTGCCTGGAGTGTGTTAGCCTACAATGAGCAGTTCTTC.

This chain links TRBV2 with TRBJ1-3; no reliable D call. Germline loops: CDR1 SNHLY, CDR2 FYNNEI. The germline V and J ends were trimmed by 2 bases and 0 bases, with 11 bases remaining between them. The CDR3 is made up of 16 amino acids. The CDR3 bases are TGTGCCAGCAGTGAAAATGGGCAGATCTCTGGAAACACCATATATTTT. It is translated as CASSENGQISGNTIYF.

The gene calls are TRBV7-2 and TRBJ2-1, with TRBD2 identical over 7 bases. This CDR3 region has 12 residues. Germline lookup yields CDR1 SGHTA and CDR2 FQGNSA. The V gene end was trimmed by 5 bases and the J gene end by 6 bases; junction bases not matched to a gene: 1. CDR3 protein: CASSRGGNEQFF. CDR3 nucleotides: TGTGCCAGCAGCCGCGGGGGCAATGAGCAGTTCTTC.